This TCR beta chain was profiled in a study of cytomegalovirus exposure and HLA in healthy donors. Comments on this clone: Its antigen is not known.

Germline V gene sequence: CDR1 SQVTM, CDR2 ANQGSEA. The germline V and J ends were trimmed by 4 bases and 5 bases, with 12 bases remaining between them. The CDR3 is made up of 13 amino acids. The PCR made use of 60 Vbeta and 13 Jbeta primers. The method was immunoSEQ multiplex PCR; TCRdb's version includes in-frame clones alone and lacks a portion of them. The repertoire holds hundreds of thousands of clones, over 75% seen once, with 0.2% to 0.25% in the top ten. Findings of the study overall: Later analysis suggested most CMV-associated TCR beta chains were HLA-restricted. As a later analysis revealed, the rate of TCR association differed by HLA locus, with DRB1 most and HLA-C fewest. Per a prior analysis, the majority of TCR beta V segments were productive roughly 87% or roughly 30% of the time.

The specimen sequenced was PBMCs. The clonotype comes from a girl aged 2-15 years in good health and CMV-seronegative. J is TRBJ2-1 and V is TRBV29-1; D is perhaps TRBD1 (5 bases). The CDR3 loop reads CSVVGRSNNEQFF. CDR3 coding DNA: TGCAGCGTTGTGGGGCGAAGTAACAATGAGCAGTTCTTC.